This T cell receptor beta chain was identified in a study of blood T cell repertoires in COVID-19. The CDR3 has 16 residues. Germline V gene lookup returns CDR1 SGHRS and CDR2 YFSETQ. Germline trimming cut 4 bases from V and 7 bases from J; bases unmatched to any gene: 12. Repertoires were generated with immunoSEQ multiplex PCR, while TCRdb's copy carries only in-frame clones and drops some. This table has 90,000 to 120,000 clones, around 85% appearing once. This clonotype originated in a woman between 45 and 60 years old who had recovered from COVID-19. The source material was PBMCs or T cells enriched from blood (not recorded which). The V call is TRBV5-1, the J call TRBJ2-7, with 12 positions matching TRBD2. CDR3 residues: CASSAGGLAGTREQYF. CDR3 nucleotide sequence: TGCGCCAGCAGCGCGGGAGGACTAGCGGGGACAAGGGAGCAGTACTTC. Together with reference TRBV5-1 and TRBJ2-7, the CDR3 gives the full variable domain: KAGVTQTPRYLIKTRGQQVTLSCSPISGHRSVSWYQQTPGQGLQFLFEYFSETQRNKGNFPGRFSGRQFSNSRSEMNVSTLELGDSALYLCASSAGGLAGTREQYFGPGTRLTVT.